This TCR beta chain is from a study of CD8 T cells in Susac syndrome (dated by TCRdb to between 2019 and 2020). Study-level background: Repertoire sequencing was used to test whether CD8+ T cell activation and differentiation in Susac syndrome was antigen driven. Clonality of the CD8+ T cell repertoire was compared between around 13 healthy donors, roughly 14 Susac syndrome patients and about 15 multiple sclerosis patients.

The research as a whole found: The TCR sequencing and HLA analysis was acknowledged to have included a relatively small number of individuals.

RNA was extracted using the RNeasy kit, and 0.5 to 1 microgram was reverse transcribed with random hexamers. TCR beta CDR3 regions were amplified with the immunoSEQ multiplex PCR assay covering 54 Vbeta and 13 Jbeta segments. To correct PCR amplification bias, a synthetic template baseline was used for both primer optimization and computational correction. Per the source publication's procedure: Reads were assigned to V, D and J genes according to IMGT and analyzed in immunoSEQ Analyzer, with only productive sequences retained. Clonality was computed as one minus Shannon entropy normalized by log2 of the number of productive unique sequences. Public and private clones were assessed among the 100 most prevalent clones of each patient and control. Susac-specific clones were defined as absent from healthy and MS cohorts, over a thousand published viral clones and other ImmuneACCESS disease sequences. TCRdb handled the public reads itself, with Q25 trimming in fastp and clone calling in MiXCR, and kept productive beta chains. Every distinct CDR3 protein forms one entry, paired with its most common genes and DNA. The V and J calls and clone size are TCRdb's, not the authors'. The sample data list about 300,000 distinct CDR3 sequences, and roughly 85% of these were observed just once. Of the sample, around 0.22% is held by the ten largest clones.

Peripheral blood CD8+ and CD4+ T cells from healthy donors, Susac syndrome patients and multiple sclerosis patients were profiled using high-throughput TCR beta sequencing. Treatment-naive patients with stable or active relapsing-remitting disease fulfilling revised McDonald criteria were used as multiple sclerosis controls. Bulk CD8+ and CD4+ T cells were purified by magnetic negative isolation, while CD8+ TEMRA cells were enriched using FACS. Blood was collected in EDTA tubes and processed within 24 hours, with PBMCs isolated through density gradient centrifugation. PBMCs intended for TCR sequencing were cryopreserved in liquid nitrogen and thawed later in a water bath at 37 degrees C. Purity of sorted or isolated CD4+, CD8+ and CD8+ TEMRA cells was at least 90%. With regard to this clonotype: Its target antigen remains unknown. No quality values exist for individual bases; no much larger clone is one base distant.

CDR1 and CDR2, per the germline V gene (reference sequence), are MNHEY and SMNVEV. From the cysteine up to the phenylalanine, the CDR3 has a length of 13 residues. The sequence is cut down to CDR3 DNA, 39 bases in frame from base 1. V drops 6 bases and J drops 1 base, leaving 9 bases in between. The clonotype originates from a human donor with multiple sclerosis. Sequencing was carried out using CD8+ T cells from PBMCs. The V and J segments used are TRBV27 and TRBJ1-1, with the D gene uncertain. CDR3 sequence: CASSTPWNTEAFF. The nucleotide sequence reads as follows: TGTGCCAGCAGCACCCCGTGGAACACTGAAGCTTTCTTT.